This passage covers 26 T cell receptor beta chains from one sample sequenced in a study of technical replicates of blood from a few donors. The assay was immunoSEQ multiplex PCR, and TCRdb's table has in-frame clones only and misses some. Found here are roughly 90,000 clones, 95% to 97% of them singletons; the top ten hold approximately 0.36%. Sample: T cells isolated from PBMCs. These receptors were taken from a human donor in good health.

The chain joins TRBV7-3 to TRBJ2-1, with 10 positions matching TRBD2. J lost 6 bases, V lost 8 bases, and 4 bases had no gene match. Per the germline V gene, CDR1 is SGHTA and CDR2 is FQGTGA. The CDR3 contains 13 residues. The CDR3 bases are TGTGCCAGCTCTAGCGGGAGTTCCAATGAGCAGTTCTTC. Protein sequence: CASSSGSSNEQFF.

This chain connects TRBV5-4 to TRBJ2-7; the match to TRBD2 covers 8 bases. CDR3 length: 15 residues. Germline CDR1 is SGHNT and CDR2 is YYREEE (reference sequence). V gave up 5 bases and J gave up 7 bases; unmatched junction bases: 14. CDR3 loop: CASSWGTSGDWEQYF. In DNA form, the CDR3 reads TGTGCCAGCAGTTGGGGGACTAGTGGGGATTGGGAGCAGTACTTC.

CDR3 in amino acids: CASSREDREKLFF. DNA for the CDR3: TGTGCCAGCAGCAGGGAAGACAGGGAAAAACTGTTTTTT. This chain connects TRBV5-4 to TRBJ1-4; the D gene is possibly TRBD1 (6 bases). The CDR3 covers 13 residues. Germline-derived CDR1 and CDR2 are SGHNT and YYREEE (reference sequence). V was clipped by 4 bases and J by 8 bases, with 12 bases between them.

The rearrangement links TRBV4-2 to TRBJ2-7; 7 nucleotides agree with TRBD1. After removal of 0 bases from V and 7 bases from J, the junction contained 6 bases not matched to a gene. This CDR3 has 14 residues. The germline gives CDR1 LGHNA, CDR2 YNFKEQ. In nucleotides, the CDR3 is TGTGCCAGCAGCCAAGAATTCCGGACAGGTGAGCAGTACTTC. It translates to CASSQEFRTGEQYF.

The chain links TRBV4-3 to TRBJ2-1, with TRBD2 matching over 8 bases. The CDR3 extends over 16 amino acids. Germline CDR1 LGHNA, CDR2 YSLEER. V was clipped by 0 bases and J by 4 bases; unmatched bases: 5. This CDR3 is CASSQDFPGGYNEQFF. The DNA for the CDR3 is TGCGCCAGCAGCCAAGATTTCCCGGGAGGGTACAATGAGCAGTTCTTC.

This clone was seen a single time. The rearrangement uses TRBV4-1 and TRBJ1-1, with 12 bases aligning to TRBD1. With 7 bases clipped from V and 7 bases from J, the junction kept 10 bases outside the gene matches. The V gene's germline CDR1 is MGHRA and CDR2 YSYEKL. CDR3 length equals 15 residues. CDR3 region: CASTDLGQGAYEAFF. Written as DNA, the CDR3 is TGCGCCAGCACTGACCTGGGACAGGGGGCGTATGAAGCTTTCTTT.

The gene calls are TRBV11-3 and TRBJ1-3; D is unclear. The germline V and J ends were trimmed by 1 base and 3 bases, with 7 bases remaining between them. CDR3 size: 14 residues. Germline V gene lookup returns CDR1 SGHNT and CDR2 YENEEA. CDR3 in DNA: TGTGCCAGCAGCTTAGGAGGGAATGGAAACACCATATATTTT. It is translated as CASSLGGNGNTIYF. Looking up the rest from reference TRBV11-3 and TRBJ1-3 gives the full variable domain: EAGVVQSPRYKIIEKKQPVAFWCNPISGHNTLYWYLQNLGQGPELLIRYENEEAVDDSQLPKDRFSAERLKGVDSTLKIQPAELGDSAVYLCASSLGGNGNTIYFGEGSWLTVV.

The CDR3 protein is CASSLERLAGIPNAYNEQFF. The CDR3 DNA reads as TGTGCCAGCAGCTTAGAGCGGCTAGCGGGAATTCCCAACGCCTACAATGAGCAGTTCTTC. V is TRBV13 and J is TRBJ2-1, with 9 nucleotides matching TRBD2. V dropped 1 base and J dropped 2; count of bases not matched to a gene: 15. Germline CDR1 PRHDT, CDR2 FYEKMQ (reference sequence). This CDR3 spans 20 amino acids. The full variable domain, in which reference TRBV13 and TRBJ2-1 provide the parts outside the CDR3, is AAGVIQSPRHLIKEKRETATLKCYPIPRHDTVYWYQQGPGQDPQFLISFYEKMQSDKGSIPDRFSAQQFSDYHSELNMSSLELGDSALYFCASSLERLAGIPNAYNEQFFGPGTRLTVL.

The chain combines TRBV7-3 with TRBJ2-1; TRBD1 matches 7 bases. The V segment lost 5 bases and the J segment 3 bases; nucleotides outside the gene matches: 4. This CDR3 is 14 amino acids long. Germline assignment: CDR1 SGHTA and CDR2 FQGTGA. CDR3 sequence: CASSPGQVYNEQFF. The CDR3 bases are TGTGCCAGCAGCCCCGGACAGGTCTACAATGAGCAGTTCTTC.

The chain combines TRBV5-1 with TRBJ2-7; 7 positions match TRBD2. CDR1 is SGHRS, CDR2 YFSETQ, per germline. Trimming at V came to 0 bases and at J to 3 bases, leaving 6 bases not matched to a gene. This CDR3 spans 15 amino acids. CDR3 nucleotide sequence: TGCGCCAGCAGCTTGGGGGCGGGAGAGGGCTACGAGCAGTACTTC. It specifies CASSLGAGEGYEQYF.

The rearrangement joins TRBV5-6 to TRBJ1-1; D is possibly TRBD1 (6 bases). V was clipped by 0 bases and J by 1 base, with 16 bases between them. Looked up from germline, CDR1 is SGHDT and CDR2 is YYEEEE. The CDR3 loop spans 17 amino acids. Written as DNA, the CDR3 is TGTGCCAGCAGCTTGGCGGGACAAGGGCTCCCGAACACTGAAGCTTTCTTT. Translation gives CASSLAGQGLPNTEAFF.

The chain joins TRBV7-3 to TRBJ1-2, with 12 nucleotides matching TRBD1. Germline V gives CDR1 SGHTA, CDR2 FQGTGA. There are 18 residues in the CDR3. The V and J ends lost 5 bases and 6 bases, in that order; junction bases with no gene match: 16. CDR3 amino acids: CASSLTLGAGQGAHGYTF. The CDR3 coding sequence is TGTGCCAGCAGCCTCACCCTAGGGGCGGGACAGGGGGCTCATGGCTACACCTTC.

The chain uses TRBV7-3 and TRBJ2-1; 7 bases are shared with TRBD1. Looked up from germline, CDR1 is SGHTA and CDR2 is FQGTGA. J lost 7 bases, V lost 4 bases, and 10 bases had no gene match. CDR3 length: 15 amino acids. CDR3 in DNA: TGTGCCAGCAGCTCCGGGACAGATTTTCCGAATGAGCAGTTCTTC. This translates into CASSSGTDFPNEQFF.

This clone was seen only once. The chain joins TRBV4-1 to TRBJ1-2, with 8 bases lining up with TRBD1. Unmatched junction bases numbered 11, after V lost 0 bases and J lost 8 bases. The V gene's germline CDR1 is MGHRA and CDR2 YSYEKL. CDR3 length equals 16 residues. The CDR3, as DNA: TGCGCCAGCAGCCAAGATTATATGGACAGGGTATCCGGCTACACCTTC. Amino acids: CASSQDYMDRVSGYTF.

Only one count was recorded for this clone. The chain combines TRBV11-2 with TRBJ2-7, with 8 bases fitting TRBD1. V was pared by 3 bases and J by 1 base, with 5 bases of the junction left unmatched. Looked up from germline, CDR1 is SGHAT and CDR2 is FQNNGV. This CDR3 is built from 15 residues. Written as DNA, the CDR3 is TGTGCCAGCAGCTTCTTCGGGGACAGGTCCTACGAGCAGTACTTC. Translation: CASSFFGDRSYEQYF.

The CDR3 DNA is TGTGCCAGCACCCCCCAAGCAGGGGTAAGTCAGCCCCAGCATTTT. It translates to CASTPQAGVSQPQHF. The genes are TRBV2 and TRBJ1-5, with D possibly TRBD1 on 6 matching bases. The CDR3 is 15 residues long. Germline CDR1 is SNHLY and CDR2 is FYNNEI. The ends were cut back, 7 bases at V and 6 bases at J, with 19 bases in the middle.

This sequence joins TRBV28 and TRBJ1-1; D may be TRBD1 (5 bases). V shed 4 bases and J shed 10 bases, with 10 bases lying between them. This CDR3 spans 11 amino acids. Germline V lookup: CDR1 MDHEN, CDR2 SYDVKM. The CDR3 sequence is CASSSTGGAFF. In DNA form, the CDR3 reads TGTGCCAGCAGTTCTACCGGGGGAGCTTTCTTT.

CDR3 loop: CASSTPQDLGSLAFF. The CDR3 coding sequence is TGTGCCAGCAGTACCCCACAGGATCTGGGTAGTTTAGCTTTCTTT. The chain couples TRBV28 to TRBJ1-1; D perhaps matches TRBD1 (5 bases). V lost 5 bases, J lost 10 bases, and 23 bases lay in between. CDR1 is MDHEN and CDR2 is SYDVKM in the germline V gene. The CDR3 length is 15 residues.

The rearrangement uses TRBV5-1 and TRBJ1-1, with D possibly being TRBD1 (6 bases). The germline CDR1 and CDR2 sequences are SGHRS and YFSETQ. The CDR3 totals 15 residues. Trimming took 1 base from V and 1 from J, leaving 11 bases between them. CDR3 amino acids: CASSLTGHQNTEAFF. DNA of the CDR3: TGCGCCAGCAGCTTGACGGGACACCAGAACACTGAAGCTTTCTTT.

The V and J genes are TRBV28 and TRBJ2-5, with 10 bases that match TRBD1. This CDR3 region has 13 residues. Germline CDR1 reads MDHEN; CDR2 reads SYDVKM. V shed 11 bases and J 5 bases; nucleotides not matched to a gene: 8. The CDR3 nucleotides read TGTGCCGGCGGGGACAGGGGCGGCGAGACCCAGTACTTC. This sequence encodes CAGGDRGGETQYF.

In this sample, this clone turned up once. The chain links TRBV19 to TRBJ2-3; D is unclear. Trimming cost V 6 bases and J 2 bases, with 12 bases left between them. From germline, CDR1 is LNHDA and CDR2 SQIVND (reference sequence). The CDR3 contains 14 residues. CDR3 loop: CASRVSPNTDTQYF. As DNA, the CDR3 is TGTGCCAGTAGGGTATCACCTAACACAGATACGCAGTATTTT.

This chain links TRBV6-1 with TRBJ1-2, with 8 bases lining up with TRBD1. CDR1 is MNHNS, CDR2 SASEGT, per germline. Trimming took 2 bases from V and 3 from J; bases not matched to a gene: 5. The CDR3 is 15 residues long. The CDR3 DNA sequence: TGTGCCAGCAGTGAATTTCCGGGACAGGACTATGGCTACACCTTC. This sequence encodes CASSEFPGQDYGYTF.

In its sample, this clone was seen once. The chain is built from TRBV5-1 and TRBJ2-7; a possible D gene is TRBD1 (6 bases). CDR1 and CDR2 from the germline V gene are SGHRS and YFSETQ. Trimming removed 2 bases from V and 2 bases from J, with 11 bases in between. The CDR3 sequence is 14 residues long. The CDR3 DNA reads as TGCGCCAGCAGCTTAGAGACAGGTCCCTACGAGCAGTACTTC. Amino acid sequence: CASSLETGPYEQYF.

The V call is TRBV4-1, the J call TRBJ1-5, with unresolved D. There are 15 residues in the CDR3. Germline V gene sequence: CDR1 MGHRA, CDR2 YSYEKL. The V end was cut by 0 bases, the J end by 4 bases, with 10 bases between. The CDR3 sequence: CASSQDATGNQPQHF. The DNA of the CDR3 is TGCGCCAGCAGCCAAGATGCCACGGGTAATCAGCCCCAGCATTTT.

The genes are TRBV6-1 and TRBJ2-2; TRBD1 matches 8 bases. The CDR3 runs to 15 residues. With 3 bases clipped from V and 3 bases from J, the junction kept 3 bases outside the gene matches. Germline CDR1 MNHNS, CDR2 SASEGT. This CDR3 reads CASSEQGADTGELFF. The DNA for the CDR3 is TGTGCCAGCAGTGAGCAGGGGGCGGACACCGGGGAGCTGTTTTTT.

Note on this clone: The junction shows a germline mismatch at one end, possibly a read error. This chain uses TRBV6-5 with TRBJ1-2, with no clear D. The length of the CDR3 is 15 residues. Per germline, CDR1 MNHEY and CDR2 SVGAGI. The CDR3 reads CASSYLNVRNYGYTF. CDR3 coding DNA: TGTGCCAGCAGCTACTTGAACGTCAGGAACTATGGCTACACCTTC.